These 29 T cell receptor beta chains share one sample of origin, sequenced in a study of blood T cell repertoires in COVID-19. Generated by immunoSEQ multiplex PCR, the TCRdb table keeps only in-frame clones and is missing some. The sample comprises more than 100,000 clones, 84% of which are singletons, and around 12% rests with the top ten. Input material: peripheral blood. The receptors were sampled from a woman younger than 45 who had recovered from COVID-19.

The rearrangement links TRBV15 to TRBJ2-7; D may be TRBD1 (5 bases). The CDR3 extends over 14 amino acids. Germline V CDR1 and CDR2: LNHNV, YYDKDF (reference sequence). V lost 0 bases, J lost 9 bases, and 15 bases lay in between. CDR3 in DNA: TGTGCCACCAGCAGAGATAAGTCCAGGGTCGGGCAGTACTTC. As protein: CATSRDKSRVGQYF. Complete variable domain (other parts from reference TRBV15 and TRBJ2-7): DAMVIQNPRYQVTQFGKPVTLSCSQTLNHNVMYWYQQKSSQAPKLLFHYYDKDFNNEADTPDNFQSRRPNTSFCFLDIRSPGLGDTAMYLCATSRDKSRVGQYFGPGTRLTVT.

The rearrangement uses TRBV2 and TRBJ2-7, with 9 nucleotides matching TRBD1. J gave up 6 bases and V 0 bases, and 9 bases lay outside the gene matches. This CDR3 has 16 residues. Germline CDR1 and CDR2: SNHLY and FYNNEI. This chain's CDR3 is CASSEADRGTRVEQYF. The CDR3 region has the DNA TGTGCCAGCAGTGAAGCGGACAGGGGAACGAGGGTCGAGCAGTACTTC.

The V gene is TRBV4-2, the J gene TRBJ1-1; 9 nucleotides line up with TRBD1. With 4 bases clipped from V and 3 bases from J, the junction kept 6 bases outside the gene matches. Germline V lookup: CDR1 LGHNA, CDR2 YNFKEQ. This CDR3 has 15 amino acids. The CDR3 loop reads CASSLTDRGDTEAFF. The CDR3 nucleotides read TGTGCCAGCAGCCTGACGGACAGGGGTGACACTGAAGCTTTCTTT.

V usage is TRBV11-3 and J usage is TRBJ2-1; 7 bases agree with TRBD2. V lost 5 bases and J lost 6; bases outside the gene matches: 7. The germline gives CDR1 SGHNT, CDR2 YENEEA. The CDR3 sequence is 14 residues long. The CDR3 protein is CASSLSGTTNEQFF. In DNA, the CDR3 is TGTGCCAGCAGCCTCTCCGGGACTACCAATGAGCAGTTCTTC.

The chain joins TRBV5-1 to TRBJ2-5, with unresolved D. Germline CDR1 and CDR2: SGHRS and YFSETQ. V lost 2 bases, J lost 2 bases, and 10 bases lay in between. This CDR3 spans 14 amino acids. This CDR3 is CASSFFGDQETQYF. The CDR3 bases are TGCGCCAGCAGCTTTTTTGGAGATCAAGAGACCCAGTACTTC.

The chain uses TRBV5-1 and TRBJ2-5; D is unresolved. Germline CDR1 is SGHRS and CDR2 is YFSETQ. The V end lost 3 bases, the J end lost 1 base, and 10 bases lay between the germline ends. The CDR3 has 14 residues. The CDR3 here is CASSSAVAQETQYF. CDR3 bases: TGCGCCAGCAGCTCCGCGGTTGCCCAAGAGACCCAGTACTTC.

The CDR3 nucleotides read TGTGCCAGCAGCCAAGATAGGGGAAATGAGCAGTTCTTC. It is translated as CASSQDRGNEQFF. The chain employs TRBV3-1 (or the pseudogene TRBV3-2) and TRBJ2-1; weak D call: TRBD1 (5 bases). V was pared by 0 bases and J by 7 bases, with 7 bases between. The CDR3 consists of 13 residues. CDR1 LGHDT and CDR2 YNNKEL come from the germline V gene (reference sequence).

The chain joins TRBV11-1 to TRBJ2-2; D gene uncertain. CDR1 and CDR2 (germline): SGHAT, FQDESV (reference sequence). V was clipped by 5 bases and J by 7 bases, with 14 bases between them. The CDR3 extends over 14 amino acids. CDR3 in amino acids: CASSTTMISGELFF. The CDR3 bases are TGTGCCAGCAGCACTACGATGATTAGCGGGGAGCTGTTTTTT. Full variable domain (remainder filled in from reference TRBV11-1 and TRBJ2-2): EAEVAQSPRYKITEKSQAVAFWCDPISGHATLYWYRQILGQGPELLVQFQDESVVDDSQLPKDRFSAERLKGVDSTLKIQPAELGDSAMYLCASSTTMISGELFFGEGSRLTVL.

The chain couples TRBV2 to TRBJ2-5; 12 bases fit TRBD2. V lost 1 base, J lost 2 bases, and 5 bases stayed unmatched. Germline V gives CDR1 SNHLY, CDR2 FYNNEI. CDR3 length: 17 residues. CDR3 in DNA: TGTGCCAGCAGTGAAGGGGTACTAGCGGGGGGACAAGAGACCCAGTACTTC. It yields the protein CASSEGVLAGGQETQYF. Variable domain in full (rest from reference TRBV2 and TRBJ2-5): EPEVTQTPSHQVTQMGQEVILRCVPISNHLYFYWYRQILGQKVEFLVSFYNNEISEKSEIFDDQFSVERPDGSNFTLKIRSTKLEDSAMYFCASSEGVLAGGQETQYFGPGTRLLVL.

As concerns this clone: Other DNA sequences in this specimen translate into the identical CDR3. V usage is TRBV5-1 and J usage is TRBJ2-1; D perhaps matches TRBD1 (7 bases). Trimming left V 2 bases short and J 6 bases short, with 15 bases between. The CDR3 is 15 amino acids. Germline V CDR1 and CDR2: SGHRS, YFSETQ. CDR3 in DNA: TGCGCCAGCAGCTTTTTGGCAGGGGGAGGCAATGAGCAGTTCTTC. Translation: CASSFLAGGGNEQFF.

CDR3 in DNA: TGTGCCAGCAGCTCCGGACAAACGCAGTTCTTC. It translates to CASSSGQTQFF. This chain links TRBV11-2 with TRBJ2-1; D is possibly TRBD1 (5 bases). In germline, CDR1 is SGHAT, CDR2 FQNNGV. The length of the CDR3 is 11 residues. Trimming removed 4 bases from V and 12 bases from J, with 10 bases in between.

This clone has only a few counts. The gene calls are TRBV5-5 and TRBJ2-7, with TRBD1 identical over 9 bases. The CDR3 spans 16 residues. Germline lookup yields CDR1 SGHKS and CDR2 YYEKEE (reference sequence). The J segment lost 5 bases and the V segment lost 0 bases, leaving 9 bases of the junction unmatched. CDR3: CASSLDSTGGRDEQYF. The CDR3 DNA reads TGTGCCAGCAGCTTGGACTCGACAGGGGGTAGGGACGAGCAGTACTTC.

This chain links TRBV19 with TRBJ1-6; D may be TRBD1 (6 bases). Germline loops: CDR1 LNHDA, CDR2 SQIVND (reference sequence). The CDR3 has 17 residues. The V and J ends lost 2 bases and 10 bases respectively, with 21 bases between them. The CDR3, as DNA: TGTGCCAGTAGTATAACAGGGCAGGCACATAACGGATCACCCCTCCACTTT. It translates to CASSITGQAHNGSPLHF.

The chain has TRBV7-8 and TRBJ2-3; the D gene is possibly TRBD1 (5 bases). The CDR3 extends over 19 amino acids. V lost 5 bases to trimming and J lost 0 bases, with 24 bases between them. Germline CDR1 and CDR2: SGHVS and FQNEAQ. DNA of the CDR3: TGTGCCAGCAGCCCCCGCCCCGACAGAATCAGAACTAGCACAGATACGCAGTATTTT. Its protein product is CASSPRPDRIRTSTDTQYF.

The chain links TRBV3-1 (or the pseudogene TRBV3-2) to TRBJ1-2, with D unresolved. Looked up from germline, CDR1 is LGHDT and CDR2 is YNNKEL (reference sequence). Between the trimmed V and J ends, which lost 1 base and 7 bases, there was a span of 10 bases. CDR3 length: 13 residues. CDR3 in DNA: TGTGCCAGCAGCCAAGCCGGGTTGGGTGGCTACACCTTC. Protein: CASSQAGLGGYTF.

This clone turned up a few times. V is TRBV12-5 and J is TRBJ1-1, with D possibly TRBD1 on 6 matching bases. Germline V gene lookup returns CDR1 LGHNT and CDR2 FRNRAP. The germline V and J ends were trimmed by 7 bases and 2 bases, with 11 bases remaining between them. The CDR3 length is 13 residues. This CDR3 is CASEGVFNTEAFF. The CDR3 bases are TGTGCTAGTGAGGGGGTATTTAACACTGAAGCTTTCTTT. Based on the CDR3 plus reference TRBV12-5 and TRBJ1-1, the full variable domain is DARVTQTPRHKVTEMGQEVTMRCQPILGHNTVFWYRQTMMQGLELLAYFRNRAPLDDSGMPKDRFSAEMPDATLATLKIQPSEPRDSAVYFCASEGVFNTEAFFGQGTRLTVV.

The gene calls are TRBV5-4 and TRBJ1-4, with D maybe TRBD1 (6 bases). The ends were cut back, 0 bases at V and 8 bases at J, with 14 bases in the middle. The CDR3 totals 15 residues. CDR1 and CDR2 (germline): SGHNT, YYREEE (reference sequence). As DNA, the CDR3 is TGTGCCAGCAGCTTGGCTGGACAGTTTCGGGAAAAACTGTTTTTT. It encodes CASSLAGQFREKLFF.

This clone turned up a few times. This chain uses TRBV13 with TRBJ1-4, with D maybe TRBD1 (6 bases). CDR3 length equals 17 residues. The V and J ends lost 6 bases and 6 bases respectively, with 23 bases between them. Germline V gene data show CDR1 as PRHDT and CDR2 as FYEKMQ (reference sequence). This chain's CDR3 is CASRQRTELQSDEKLFF. CDR3 bases: TGTGCCAGCAGGCAAAGGACAGAACTCCAGTCCGATGAAAAACTGTTTTTT.

The gene calls are TRBV15 and TRBJ2-5; 10 bases map to TRBD1. V dropped 6 bases and J dropped 3; count of bases not matched to a gene: 7. Germline lookup yields CDR1 LNHNV and CDR2 YYDKDF (reference sequence). This CDR3 spans 15 amino acids. In DNA form, the CDR3 reads TGTGCCACCAGTGACCCGACAGGGGGCGAAGAGACCCAGTACTTC. The encoded protein is CATSDPTGGEETQYF.

The chain carries TRBV12-3 or TRBV12-4 and TRBJ1-2; 7 bases match TRBD1. J gave up 7 bases and V 6 bases, and 8 bases lay outside the gene matches. There are 13 residues in the CDR3. The CDR3 nucleotides read TGTGCCAGCAGGCGTAGACAGGGTGGTGGCTACACCTTC. Protein sequence: CASRRRQGGGYTF.

The chain combines TRBV30 with TRBJ1-2, with TRBD1 as a possible D gene (6 bases). Between the trimmed V and J ends, which lost 5 bases and 2 bases, there was a span of 9 bases. CDR1 and CDR2 from the germline V gene are GTSNPN and SVGIG (reference sequence). The CDR3 runs to 12 residues. The CDR3 nucleotides are TGTGCCTGGGAAGGACAGAACTATGGCTACACCTTC. It codes for CAWEGQNYGYTF.

The V and J genes are TRBV7-2 and TRBJ2-7; D gene uncertain. Germline V gene data show CDR1 as SGHTA and CDR2 as FQGNSA. The V gene lost 6 bases and the J gene lost 4 bases, with 7 bases spanning the gap. The length of the CDR3 is 11 residues. CDR3: CASSQDYEQYF. The CDR3 DNA reads TGTGCCAGCAGTCAGGATTACGAGCAGTACTTC.

The gene calls are TRBV6-5 and TRBJ2-5; tentative D call: TRBD1 (5 bases). Per germline, CDR1 MNHEY and CDR2 SVGAGI. The CDR3 has 14 residues. The V and J ends lost 7 bases and 8 bases respectively, with 20 bases between them. CDR3 DNA: TGTGCCAGCACGCACCCCGACAGCCGAGCAACCCAGTACTTC. Encoded protein: CASTHPDSRATQYF.

The chain links TRBV19 to TRBJ2-2; a weak D match, TRBD1 (5 bases). Germline-derived CDR1 and CDR2 are LNHDA and SQIVND (reference sequence). The V end lost 4 bases, the J end lost 4 bases, and 13 bases lay between the germline ends. There are 15 residues in the CDR3. The DNA for the CDR3 is TGTGCCAGTAGTACCCGTAAAGGGGCCACCGGGGAGCTGTTTTTT. Amino acid sequence: CASSTRKGATGELFF.

The rearrangement joins TRBV4-1 to TRBJ1-2, with 10 bases fitting TRBD1. V shed 0 bases and J 3 bases; nucleotides not matched to a gene: 13. The CDR3 is 19 amino acids. Germline V CDR1 and CDR2: MGHRA, YSYEKL. In nucleotides, the CDR3 is TGCGCCAGCAGCCAAGACCCCCGGGACAGGGGATCAGGGTACTATGGCTACACCTTC. It codes for CASSQDPRDRGSGYYGYTF.

This clone was counted a few times. This sequence joins TRBV6-5 and TRBJ1-5, with D tentatively TRBD1 (6 bases). CDR3 length: 14 amino acids. The ends were cut back, 5 bases at V and 4 bases at J, with 12 bases in the middle. The germline CDR1 and CDR2 sequences are MNHEY and SVGAGI. CDR3 residues: CASSRQERNQPQHF. For the CDR3, the DNA is TGTGCCAGCAGTCGACAGGAGAGAAATCAGCCCCAGCATTTT.

V usage is TRBV6-5 and J usage is TRBJ2-3; no definite D call. CDR1 MNHEY and CDR2 SVGAGI come from the germline V gene. V gave up 2 bases and J gave up 6 bases, with 12 bases separating them. This CDR3 has 14 residues. DNA of the CDR3: TGTGCCAGCAGTTACGGAGCCCCCGGGGATACGCAGTATTTT. Amino acids: CASSYGAPGDTQYF.

The J gene is TRBJ1-5, the V gene TRBV30; no clear D. The V gene's germline CDR1 is GTSNPN and CDR2 SVGIG (reference sequence). The CDR3 consists of 13 residues. V lost 2 bases and J lost 3, with 8 bases in between. DNA for the CDR3: TGTGCCTGGAGTTCCGGTTCCAATCAGCCCCAGCATTTT. It codes for CAWSSGSNQPQHF. Supplemented by reference TRBV30 and TRBJ1-5, the full variable domain reads SQTIHQWPATLVQPVGSPLSLECTVEGTSNPNLYWYRQAAGRGLQLLFYSVGIGQISSEVPQNLSASRPQDRQFILSSKKLLLSDSGFYLCAWSSGSNQPQHFGDGTRLSIL.

The chain uses TRBV6-1 and TRBJ2-3; TRBD2 aligns across 7 bases. CDR1 and CDR2 (germline): MNHNS, SASEGT. The CDR3 spans 16 residues. The ends lost 3 bases at V and 4 bases at J; junction bases unmatched: 10. The CDR3 DNA is TGTGCCAGCAGTGATCTTGGCGGGAGTGGCGCAGATACGCAGTATTTT. It encodes CASSDLGGSGADTQYF.